This passage covers 25 T cell receptor beta chains from one sample sequenced in a study of cytomegalovirus exposure and HLA in healthy donors. Primers included in the PCR were 60 Vbeta and 13 Jbeta primers. The table came from immunoSEQ multiplex PCR; TCRdb's copy has only in-frame clones and leaves some out. With about 30,000 clones in the sample, the ten largest clones hold 4.8%. The sequenced sample consisted of PBMCs. The receptors stem from a female donor in good health and CMV-seronegative.

The V and J genes are TRBV11-1 and TRBJ2-5, with 7 nucleotides matching TRBD1. The germline V gene encodes CDR1 SGHAT and CDR2 FQDESV (reference sequence). This CDR3 contains 14 residues. V was pared by 3 bases and J by 2 bases, with 3 bases of the junction left unmatched. In nucleotides, the CDR3 is TGTGCCAGCAGCTTCACAGGGGCTCAAGAGACCCAGTACTTC. Its protein product is CASSFTGAQETQYF.

The chain is built from TRBV6-4 and TRBJ1-3, with 7 bases that match TRBD1. Trimming cost V 6 bases and J 4 bases; bases outside gene matches: 9. The CDR3 consists of 15 residues. Germline-derived CDR1 and CDR2 are MRHNA and SNTAGT. CDR3 amino acids: CASSYDRASGNTIYF. The CDR3 DNA is TGTGCCAGCAGCTACGACAGGGCTTCAGGAAACACCATATATTTT.

The genes are TRBV12-5 and TRBJ1-5; 7 bases map to TRBD1. The V segment lost 6 bases and the J segment 6 bases; nucleotides outside the gene matches: 8. The CDR3 runs to 14 residues. Per germline, CDR1 LGHNT and CDR2 FRNRAP. Here the CDR3 reads CASGSQGISQPQHF. The CDR3 DNA follows: TGTGCTAGTGGCTCACAGGGGATTAGTCAGCCCCAGCATTTT.

This chain joins TRBV5-1 and TRBJ2-7; D is unresolved. This CDR3 is 15 amino acids long. V gave up 0 bases and J gave up 2 bases, with 12 bases separating them. Germline V gives CDR1 SGHRS, CDR2 YFSETQ. This CDR3 is CASSLATVYPYEQYF. CDR3 coding DNA: TGCGCCAGCAGCTTGGCTACAGTATATCCCTACGAGCAGTACTTC.

V gene TRBV7-9 combines with J gene TRBJ1-4; no reliable D call. Trimming removed 1 base from V and 8 bases from J, with 17 bases in between. This CDR3 contains 16 residues. Germline CDR1 is SEHNR and CDR2 is FQNEAQ (reference sequence). Here the CDR3 reads CASSLGGLRVEEKLFF. The CDR3 nucleotides read TGTGCCAGCAGCTTAGGAGGGTTGAGGGTGGAAGAAAAACTGTTTTTT.

This sequence joins TRBV9 and TRBJ2-7; 7 nucleotides match TRBD1. Germline CDR1 reads SGDLS; CDR2 reads YYNGEE. This CDR3 is built from 15 residues. Trimming cost V 3 bases and J 5 bases; bases outside gene matches: 11. CDR3 nucleotide sequence: TGTGCCAGCAGCGAGTTAGACAGGGCGGCCGACGAGCAGTACTTC. Amino acid sequence: CASSELDRAADEQYF.

The genes are TRBV27 and TRBJ2-7; 9 nucleotides agree with TRBD1. This CDR3 is built from 14 residues. Germline V gene sequence: CDR1 MNHEY, CDR2 SMNVEV (reference sequence). The trim removed 6 bases at V and 2 bases at J, leaving 5 bases unmatched. The CDR3 DNA reads as TGTGCCAGCAGCCATCGACAGGGGGCCTACGAGCAGTACTTC. It translates to CASSHRQGAYEQYF.

This clone is labeled medium-sized based on frequency. The genes are TRBV19 and TRBJ2-1, with a possible D match to TRBD2 (6 bases). The CDR3 covers 12 residues. Deletions cut 5 bases from V and 10 bases from J, with 12 bases between. The germline V gene encodes CDR1 LNHDA and CDR2 SQIVND (reference sequence). Here the CDR3 reads CASSPRRGEQFF. The CDR3 DNA follows: TGTGCCAGTAGTCCGAGGAGGGGCGAGCAGTTCTTC.

The chain joins TRBV5-1 to TRBJ1-3; 8 bases agree with TRBD1. Per the germline V gene, CDR1 is SGHRS and CDR2 is YFSETQ. The CDR3 extends over 16 amino acids. J was trimmed by 3 bases and V by 0 bases; bases with no gene match: 5. CDR3 DNA sequence: TGCGCCAGCAGCTTGGACCCGGGACAGGATGGAAACACCATATATTTT. It specifies CASSLDPGQDGNTIYF. Based on the CDR3 plus reference TRBV5-1 and TRBJ1-3, the full variable domain is KAGVTQTPRYLIKTRGQQVTLSCSPISGHRSVSWYQQTPGQGLQFLFEYFSETQRNKGNFPGRFSGRQFSNSRSEMNVSTLELGDSALYLCASSLDPGQDGNTIYFGEGSWLTVV.

The V gene is TRBV7-2, the J gene TRBJ2-1; 11 positions agree with TRBD2. This CDR3 is 16 amino acids long. Germline V lookup: CDR1 SGHTA, CDR2 FQGNSA. V dropped 6 bases and J dropped 4; count of bases not matched to a gene: 8. In DNA, the CDR3 is TGTGCCAGCAGAAATCCCGGGACTAGCGGTTACAATGAGCAGTTCTTC. Residues: CASRNPGTSGYNEQFF.

The gene calls are TRBV5-6 and TRBJ1-5; weak D call: TRBD1 (5 bases). The CDR3 spans 16 residues. The V end was cut by 3 bases, the J end by 4 bases, with 17 bases between. CDR1 and CDR2 (germline): SGHDT, YYEEEE. The CDR3 DNA sequence: TGTGCCAGCAGCTACCGGGGGATCAGGACTAATCAGCCCCAGCATTTT. It specifies CASSYRGIRTNQPQHF.

CDR3 region: CAIKQGAIDYTF. The CDR3, as DNA: TGTGCCATAAAGCAGGGGGCCATTGACTACACCTTC. The chain carries TRBV28 and TRBJ1-2; TRBD1 matches at 8 bases. Germline CDR1 reads MDHEN; CDR2 reads SYDVKM. J was trimmed by 10 bases and V by 10 bases; bases with no gene match: 11. This CDR3 comprises 12 residues.

Here the CDR3 reads CASSSLRTGNQPQHF. The CDR3 nucleotides read TGTGCCAGCAGTTCCCTACGGACAGGGAACCAGCCCCAGCATTTT. This sequence joins TRBV6-5 and TRBJ1-5, with 8 bases matching TRBD1. This CDR3 is 15 amino acids long. With V trimmed by 4 bases and J by 7 bases, 9 bases remained unmatched. Germline lookup yields CDR1 MNHEY and CDR2 SVGAGI.

The chain carries TRBV4-1 and TRBJ1-5; the D is unclear. This CDR3 region has 15 residues. V was pared by 1 base and J by 6 bases, with 13 bases between. Germline-derived CDR1 and CDR2 are MGHRA and YSYEKL. In DNA, the CDR3 is TGCGCCAGCAGCCAAGCTTTACGTGTGAGTCAGCCCCAGCATTTT. Translated: CASSQALRVSQPQHF.

The CDR3: CASSIGGQVHEQYF. CDR3 sequence (DNA): TGTGCCAGTAGTATAGGTGGACAGGTCCACGAGCAGTACTTC. J is TRBJ2-5 and V is TRBV19; 7 positions match TRBD1. The J call may be wrong; the DNA end is better matched by TRBJ2-7. Germline V gene lookup returns CDR1 LNHDA and CDR2 SQIVND (reference sequence). The CDR3 extends over 14 amino acids.

This chain links TRBV12-5 with TRBJ1-3, with a weak D call TRBD1 (6 bases). This CDR3 contains 16 residues. The V end lost 6 bases, the J end lost 3 bases, and 18 bases lay between the germline ends. CDR1 and CDR2 from the germline V gene are LGHNT and FRNRAP. CDR3 sequence: CASGGAGGHGGNTIYF. CDR3 bases: TGTGCTAGTGGGGGGGCCGGGGGGCACGGTGGAAACACCATATATTTT. Drawing the rest from reference TRBV12-5 and TRBJ1-3, the complete variable domain is DARVTQTPRHKVTEMGQEVTMRCQPILGHNTVFWYRQTMMQGLELLAYFRNRAPLDDSGMPKDRFSAEMPDATLATLKIQPSEPRDSAVYFCASGGAGGHGGNTIYFGEGSWLTVV.

The V and J genes are TRBV7-6 and TRBJ2-5; TRBD2 matches 9 bases. The germline CDR1 and CDR2 sequences are SGHVS and FNYEAQ. The CDR3 covers 16 residues. V lost 3 bases, J lost 2 bases, and 7 bases stayed unmatched. The CDR3 nucleotides read TGTGCCAGCAGCTTTGAGGGCGGGGGGGTTCAAGAGACCCAGTACTTC. Its protein product is CASSFEGGGVQETQYF.

The chain couples TRBV4-1 to TRBJ2-1; D may be TRBD2 (6 bases). The CDR3 sequence is 15 residues long. Germline V gene data show CDR1 as MGHRA and CDR2 as YSYEKL. V lost 4 bases and J lost 9, with 19 bases in between. The CDR3 spells CASSPSGGVRGEQFF. The CDR3 DNA reads as TGCGCCAGCAGCCCCTCCGGGGGAGTGAGGGGTGAGCAGTTCTTC.

This chain uses TRBV11-3 with TRBJ2-1; D is perhaps TRBD2 (6 bases). The CDR3 runs to 13 residues. CDR1 SGHNT and CDR2 YENEEA come from the germline V gene. V shed 5 bases and J shed 6 bases, with 11 bases lying between them. The CDR3 here is CASSTGVGNEQFF. The CDR3 DNA reads TGTGCCAGCAGCACGGGGGTGGGCAATGAGCAGTTCTTC.

The V and J genes are TRBV7-3 and TRBJ2-5; 15 positions agree with TRBD2. This CDR3 is built from 16 residues. Germline V gene data show CDR1 as SGHTA and CDR2 as FQGTGA. V trimming: 4 bases; J trimming: 4 bases; junction bases outside the gene matches: 4. The CDR3 region has the DNA TGTGCCAGCAGCTCGGGACTAGCGGGGGGTTCAGAGACCCAGTACTTC. It translates to CASSSGLAGGSETQYF.

The CDR3: CASSLVTAAVGQYF. The CDR3 DNA sequence: TGCGCCAGCAGCTTGGTCACTGCCGCCGTCGGGCAGTACTTC. The J gene is TRBJ2-7, the V gene TRBV5-1; D not resolved. This CDR3 has 14 amino acids. CDR1 SGHRS and CDR2 YFSETQ come from the germline V gene. The germline V and J ends were trimmed by 0 bases and 9 bases, with 16 bases remaining between them.

CDR3 coding DNA: TGTGCCAGTAGTGCTGCCCGGGCAGGGGGCTACGAGCAGTACTTC. This translates into CASSAARAGGYEQYF. V usage is TRBV19 and J usage is TRBJ2-7; 7 bases agree with TRBD1. Per germline, CDR1 LNHDA and CDR2 SQIVND (reference sequence). The CDR3 covers 15 residues. V lost 5 bases and J lost 3; bases outside the gene matches: 10.

J is TRBJ1-5 and V is TRBV28; the D gene is possibly TRBD1 (6 bases). The CDR3 spans 16 residues. V was shortened by 6 bases and J by 7 bases, with 22 bases between the two germline ends. The germline CDR1 and CDR2 sequences are MDHEN and SYDVKM. CDR3 coding DNA: TGTGCCAGCAGCTCCGACAGCGTGGGACACGTGCAGCCCCAGCATTTT. It codes for CASSSDSVGHVQPQHF.

By frequency, this clone is medium-sized (0.01 to 0.1%). This CDR3 reads CASSLGGGYGYTF. The CDR3 DNA reads TGTGCCAGCAGCCTGGGAGGAGGGTATGGCTACACCTTC. The rearrangement uses TRBV7-3 and TRBJ1-2; D unclear. Germline CDR1 and CDR2: SGHTA and FQGTGA. The CDR3 extends over 13 amino acids. Trimming removed 5 bases from V and 5 bases from J, with 12 bases in between.

This clone is identified as medium-sized from frequency. The chain links TRBV6-4 to TRBJ2-3; 10 bases align to TRBD2. Germline-derived CDR1 and CDR2 are MRHNA and SNTAGT. The CDR3 has 15 amino acids. V shed 5 bases and J 0 bases; nucleotides not matched to a gene: 2. The CDR3 DNA reads as TGTGCCAGCAGTTCTAGCGGGGGCAGCACAGATACGCAGTATTTT. Protein product: CASSSSGGSTDTQYF.